Following are 28 T cell receptor beta chains from one sample sequenced in a study of human thymus T cells. Assay used: immunoSEQ multiplex PCR; TCRdb lists only in-frame clones, some missing. This sample carries roughly 130,000 clones, 90% to 95% of them seen once, and the ten largest clones take more than 0.02%. Resections that were taken during corrective heart surgery supplied the thymus tissue. The sequenced sample consisted of thymus tissue. The receptors derive from a boy in the first two years of life with a congenital heart defect but otherwise immunologically healthy.

The V gene is TRBV11-2, the J gene TRBJ2-2, with 7 bases lining up with TRBD1. CDR1 and CDR2 (germline): SGHAT, FQNNGV. With 5 bases clipped from V and 1 base from J, the junction kept 10 bases outside the gene matches. This CDR3 has 17 residues. CDR3 nucleotides: TGTGCCAGCAGCACGCCCGGACAGGCTCAGAACACCGGGGAGCTGTTTTTT. This encodes CASSTPGQAQNTGELFF.

V is TRBV14 and J is TRBJ2-2, with D perhaps assigned TRBD1 or TRBD2 (5 bases each). The V gene's germline CDR1 is SGHDN and CDR2 FVKESK. The V gene lost 4 bases and the J gene lost 2 bases, with 11 bases spanning the gap. The CDR3 spans 15 residues. The CDR3 region is CASSPGTDNTGELFF. CDR3 coding DNA: TGTGCCAGCAGCCCCGGGACGGACAACACCGGGGAGCTGTTTTTT.

This clone is a singleton in its sample. This is likely a read error, given that the CDR3 carries no conserved phenylalanine or tryptophan at its end. The DNA is omitted, as the CDR3 cannot be located on it reliably, and the CDR3 follows TCRdb's listing. This rearrangement joins TRBV21-1 to TRBJ1-5. TRBV21-1 is flagged as a pseudogene. Including both end residues, the CDR3 is 11 amino acids long. Here the CDR3 reads CASGDRTLLSI.

This clone was seen just once. This chain joins TRBV10-3 and TRBJ2-7; 7 bases match TRBD1. J lost 2 bases, V lost 4 bases, and 11 bases had no gene match. CDR3 size: 16 residues. Germline CDR1 reads ENHRY; CDR2 reads SYGVKD. The CDR3 nucleotides are TGTGCCATCAGTGTAGGGACAGCTAAGGGGGCCTACGAGCAGTACTTC. Translating gives CAISVGTAKGAYEQYF.

Details on this clone: A read error may account for a junction end that differs from germline. V and J are TRBV5-5 and TRBJ2-7; TRBD1 agrees at 7 bases. Germline CDR1 is SGHKS and CDR2 is YYEKEE (reference sequence). This CDR3 is 10 amino acids long. The CDR3 spells CASSRRTGDF. The CDR3 DNA reads TGTGCCAGCTCACGCCGGACAGGAGACTTC.

The chain joins TRBV18 to TRBJ1-6, with D possibly being TRBD1 (5 bases). CDR3 length: 15 amino acids. The germline V and J ends were trimmed by 6 bases and 8 bases, with 17 bases remaining between them. Per germline, CDR1 KGHSH and CDR2 LQKENI. CDR3 in DNA: TGTGCCAGCTCTCCCGGGACGGACCACCATTCACCCCTCCACTTT. Translated: CASSPGTDHHSPLHF.

The chain carries TRBV14 and TRBJ2-1; 9 nucleotides align to TRBD2. The V gene end was trimmed by 3 bases and the J gene end by 3 bases; junction bases not matched to a gene: 6. The CDR3 runs 16 residues. Germline V gives CDR1 SGHDN, CDR2 FVKESK. The CDR3 protein is CASSHLAGVLYNEQFF. In nucleotides, the CDR3 is TGTGCCAGCAGCCACTTAGCGGGGGTGCTCTACAATGAGCAGTTCTTC.

The chain couples TRBV28 to TRBJ2-6; D perhaps matches TRBD2 (5 bases). V was clipped by 4 bases and J by 0 bases, with 25 bases between them. The CDR3 loop spans 21 amino acids. Germline V lookup: CDR1 MDHEN, CDR2 SYDVKM. The CDR3, as DNA: TGTGCCAGCAGTTCCGGGGTTCCTAGGACGTTCAAGAACTCTGGGGCCAACGTCCTGACTTTC. Translating it yields CASSSGVPRTFKNSGANVLTF. The full variable domain, rest sourced from reference TRBV28 and TRBJ2-6, is DVKVTQSSRYLVKRTGEKVFLECVQDMDHENMFWYRQDPGLGLRLIYFSYDVKMKEKGDIPEGYSVSREKKERFSLILESASTNQTSMYLCASSSGVPRTFKNSGANVLTFGAGSRLTVL.

The V gene is TRBV7-9, the J gene TRBJ2-3, with 16 bases matching TRBD2. The V gene's germline CDR1 is SEHNR and CDR2 FQNEAQ (reference sequence). The V and J ends lost 5 bases and 5 bases, in that order; junction bases with no gene match: 10. The CDR3 totals 18 residues. The chain's CDR3 is CASSTSGTSGGAGDTQYF. The CDR3 nucleotides read TGTGCCAGCAGCACCTCCGGGACTAGCGGGGGGGCCGGAGATACGCAGTATTTT.

This clone was counted once. The chain links TRBV10-3 to TRBJ2-7; D not resolved. The CDR3 loop spans 11 amino acids. CDR1 and CDR2 (germline): ENHRY, SYGVKD. V gave up 5 bases and J gave up 7 bases, with 9 bases separating them. Written as DNA, the CDR3 is TGTGCCATCAGTATTAATCGGGAGCAGTACTTC. Protein product: CAISINREQYF.

The chain has TRBV5-1 and TRBJ1-1; a possible D gene is TRBD1 (6 bases). Germline values: CDR1 SGHRS, CDR2 YFSETQ. V shed 0 bases and J shed 1 base, with 13 bases lying between them. CDR3 length: 16 residues. CDR3: CASSLVAGGRNTEAFF. CDR3 sequence (DNA): TGCGCCAGCAGCTTGGTAGCCGGGGGCAGGAACACTGAAGCTTTCTTT.

V and J are TRBV11-2 and TRBJ2-2; D is unresolved. The germline V and J ends were trimmed by 5 bases and 5 bases, with 9 bases remaining between them. This CDR3 spans 13 amino acids. CDR1 is SGHAT and CDR2 is FQNNGV in the germline V gene. The CDR3 DNA reads TGTGCCAGCAGCCCCGTCGGGACCGGGGAGCTGTTTTTT. Its protein product is CASSPVGTGELFF.

This rearrangement joins TRBV4-3 to TRBJ2-7, with a possible D match to TRBD1 (6 bases). With 2 bases removed from V and 0 bases from J, the gap between germline ends came to 14 bases. Germline CDR1 is LGHNA and CDR2 is YSLEER. The CDR3 runs to 16 residues. CDR3: CASSQTDSDSSYEQYF. For the CDR3, the DNA is TGCGCCAGCAGCCAAACCGATTCGGACAGCTCCTACGAGCAGTACTTC.

The rearrangement joins TRBV10-1 to TRBJ2-5, with D possibly being TRBD1 or TRBD2 (5 bases each). Trimming pared 7 bases from V and 5 bases from J, leaving 17 bases between. Germline CDR1 is WNHNN and CDR2 is SYGVQD (reference sequence). The CDR3 length is 14 residues. This CDR3 is CASISPWGPETQYF. In DNA, the CDR3 is TGCGCCAGCATCTCACCTTGGGGACCGGAGACCCAGTACTTC.

The chain links TRBV2 to TRBJ1-5; D is uncertain. This CDR3 comprises 17 residues. Between the trimmed V and J ends, which lost 8 bases and 1 base, there was a span of 21 bases. Germline loops: CDR1 SNHLY, CDR2 FYNNEI. DNA for the CDR3: TGTGCCAGCCAATTTTCGGCAGGAGGCTTAAGCAATCAGCCCCAGCATTTT. It encodes CASQFSAGGLSNQPQHF.

This clone has only one observation. This chain uses TRBV19 with TRBJ1-3, with 7 bases lining up with TRBD1. This CDR3 has 15 amino acids. The junction had 6 bases not matched to a gene; V was cut back by 6 bases and J by 1 base. Germline V lookup: CDR1 LNHDA, CDR2 SQIVND (reference sequence). The CDR3 DNA follows: TGTGCCAGTAGCCGCGGACAGGTGTCTGGAAACACCATATATTTT. This codes for CASSRGQVSGNTIYF.

The chain combines TRBV12-5 with TRBJ2-7; no clear D. CDR1 and CDR2 from the germline V gene are LGHNT and FRNRAP. The CDR3 extends over 13 amino acids. The ends were cut back, 3 bases at V and 0 bases at J, with 6 bases in the middle. The CDR3 DNA follows: TGTGCTAGTGGTTTTTCGACCTCCTACGAGCAGTACTTC. This gives the protein CASGFSTSYEQYF. Complete variable domain (other parts from reference TRBV12-5 and TRBJ2-7): DARVTQTPRHKVTEMGQEVTMRCQPILGHNTVFWYRQTMMQGLELLAYFRNRAPLDDSGMPKDRFSAEMPDATLATLKIQPSEPRDSAVYFCASGFSTSYEQYFGPGTRLTVT.

J is TRBJ2-3 and V is TRBV13; TRBD2 matches at 11 bases. CDR3 length equals 14 residues. V shed 5 bases and J 5 bases; nucleotides not matched to a gene: 3. CDR1 is PRHDT, CDR2 FYEKMQ, per germline (reference sequence). Here the CDR3 reads CASSKGLAGDTQYF. The CDR3 nucleotides are TGTGCCAGCAGCAAAGGACTAGCGGGAGATACGCAGTATTTT.

The chain couples TRBV5-4 to TRBJ2-5, with 7 bases identical to TRBD1. V shed 5 bases and J 0 bases; nucleotides not matched to a gene: 1. The CDR3 is made up of 13 amino acids. The germline V gene encodes CDR1 SGHNT and CDR2 YYREEE (reference sequence). CDR3: CASRGTDQETQYF. DNA for the CDR3: TGTGCCAGCAGAGGGACAGACCAAGAGACCCAGTACTTC.

The chain uses TRBV2 and TRBJ2-3; D is perhaps TRBD2 (6 bases). Deletions cut 11 bases from V and 0 bases from J, with 9 bases between. Germline V gives CDR1 SNHLY, CDR2 FYNNEI. This CDR3 comprises 12 residues. CDR3 DNA: TGTGCCTGGGGGGACAGCACAGATACGCAGTATTTT. Protein product: CAWGDSTDTQYF.

The chain uses TRBV4-3 and TRBJ1-4; D unresolved. Per the germline V gene, CDR1 is LGHNA and CDR2 is YSLEER. V shed 0 bases and J shed 10 bases, with 3 bases lying between them. This CDR3 comprises 11 residues. CDR3 sequence reads: CASSQDGKLFF. CDR3 in DNA: TGCGCCAGCAGCCAAGACGGAAAACTGTTTTTT.

The rearrangement uses TRBV28 and TRBJ1-2, with D perhaps matching TRBD1 (5 bases). CDR1 MDHEN and CDR2 SYDVKM come from the germline V gene. The ends were cut back, 2 bases at V and 5 bases at J, with 15 bases in the middle. The CDR3 consists of 15 residues. Here the CDR3 reads CASSLRDVHIYGYTF. The CDR3 region has the DNA TGTGCCAGCAGTTTAAGGGACGTCCATATTTATGGCTACACCTTC.

The chain is built from TRBV27 and TRBJ1-1, with 7 bases lining up with TRBD1. The germline gives CDR1 MNHEY, CDR2 SMNVEV (reference sequence). This CDR3 has 15 amino acids. Trimming at V came to 5 bases and at J to 0 bases, leaving 6 bases not matched to a gene. DNA for the CDR3: TGTGCCAGCAGTCACACGGGACAGTTGAACACTGAAGCTTTCTTT. This encodes CASSHTGQLNTEAFF.

This clone was observed once. The rearrangement joins TRBV4-3 to TRBJ2-7; 10 nucleotides match TRBD2. The CDR3 has 16 amino acids. After removal of 0 bases from V and 7 bases from J, the junction contained 9 bases not matched to a gene. Germline CDR1 reads LGHNA; CDR2 reads YSLEER. CDR3 residues: CASSQDHKRGGEEQYF. The DNA for the CDR3 is TGCGCCAGCAGCCAAGATCACAAGCGGGGGGGGGAAGAGCAGTACTTC.

This rearrangement joins TRBV28 to TRBJ1-5, with 9 bases identical to TRBD1. Trimming at V came to 3 bases and at J to 7 bases, leaving 4 bases not matched to a gene. The CDR3 spans 14 residues. Germline V gene lookup returns CDR1 MDHEN and CDR2 SYDVKM. The chain's CDR3 is CASSFDRGIQPQHF. The CDR3 nucleotides are TGTGCCAGCAGTTTCGACAGGGGGATCCAGCCCCAGCATTTT.

This clone was picked up one time. V gene TRBV27 combines with J gene TRBJ2-1; TRBD2 aligns across 12 bases. The V gene's germline CDR1 is MNHEY and CDR2 SMNVEV (reference sequence). The CDR3 spans 16 residues. V lost 3 bases to trimming and J lost 3 bases; unmatched junction nucleotides: 3. The chain's CDR3 is CASSLLTSGGYNEQFF. DNA of the CDR3: TGTGCCAGCAGTTTGCTGACTAGCGGGGGCTACAATGAGCAGTTCTTC.

The V call is TRBV28, the J call TRBJ2-7; 7 positions match TRBD2. J gave up 3 bases and V 3 bases, and 5 bases lay outside the gene matches. The germline V gene encodes CDR1 MDHEN and CDR2 SYDVKM. This CDR3 region has 14 residues. The CDR3 here is CASSFSRGDYEQYF. CDR3 DNA sequence: TGTGCCAGCAGTTTCTCTCGGGGGGACTACGAGCAGTACTTC.

This sequence joins TRBV28 and TRBJ2-3; 8 bases line up with TRBD2. Germline lookup yields CDR1 MDHEN and CDR2 SYDVKM. J was trimmed by 5 bases and V by 8 bases; bases with no gene match: 9. The length of the CDR3 is 14 residues. The CDR3 DNA follows: TGTGCCAGCTGTCGAGCGGGGGCTGTAGATACGCAGTATTTT. Translated: CASCRAGAVDTQYF. The complete variable domain, with remaining parts taken from reference TRBV28 and TRBJ2-3, reads DVKVTQSSRYLVKRTGEKVFLECVQDMDHENMFWYRQDPGLGLRLIYFSYDVKMKEKGDIPEGYSVSREKKERFSLILESASTNQTSMYLCASCRAGAVDTQYFGPGTRLTVL.